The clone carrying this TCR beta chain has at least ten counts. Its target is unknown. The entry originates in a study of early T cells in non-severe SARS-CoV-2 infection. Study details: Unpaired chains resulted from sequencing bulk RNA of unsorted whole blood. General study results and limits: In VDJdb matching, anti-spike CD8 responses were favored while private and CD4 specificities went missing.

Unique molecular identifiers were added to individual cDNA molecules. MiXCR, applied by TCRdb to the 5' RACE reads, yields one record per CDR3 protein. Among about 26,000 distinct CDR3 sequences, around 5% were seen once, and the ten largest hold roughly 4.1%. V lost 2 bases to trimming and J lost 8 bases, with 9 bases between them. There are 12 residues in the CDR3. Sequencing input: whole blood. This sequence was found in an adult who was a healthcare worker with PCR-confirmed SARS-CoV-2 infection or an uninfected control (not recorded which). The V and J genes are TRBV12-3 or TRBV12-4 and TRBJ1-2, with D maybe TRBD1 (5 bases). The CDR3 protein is CASSLSGNGYTF. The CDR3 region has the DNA TGTGCCAGCAGTTTATCAGGGAACGGCTACACCTTC.